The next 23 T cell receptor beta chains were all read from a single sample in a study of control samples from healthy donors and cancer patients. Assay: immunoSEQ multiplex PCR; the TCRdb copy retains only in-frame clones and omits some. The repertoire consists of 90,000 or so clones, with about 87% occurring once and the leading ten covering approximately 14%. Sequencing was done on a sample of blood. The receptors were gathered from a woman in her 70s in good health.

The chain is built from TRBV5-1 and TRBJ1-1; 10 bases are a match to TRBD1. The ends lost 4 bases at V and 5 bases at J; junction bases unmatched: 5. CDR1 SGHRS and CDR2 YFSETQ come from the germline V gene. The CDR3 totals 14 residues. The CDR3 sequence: CASSVGQGGTEAFF. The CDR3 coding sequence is TGCGCCAGCAGCGTAGGACAGGGGGGGACTGAAGCTTTCTTT.

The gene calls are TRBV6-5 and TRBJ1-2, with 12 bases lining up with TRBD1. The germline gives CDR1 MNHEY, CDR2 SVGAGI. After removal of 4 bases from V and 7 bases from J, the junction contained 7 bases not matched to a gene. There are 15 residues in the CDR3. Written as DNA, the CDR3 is TGTGCCAGCAGTTCATCCGGGACAGGGGGCTTTGGCTACACCTTC. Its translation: CASSSSGTGGFGYTF.

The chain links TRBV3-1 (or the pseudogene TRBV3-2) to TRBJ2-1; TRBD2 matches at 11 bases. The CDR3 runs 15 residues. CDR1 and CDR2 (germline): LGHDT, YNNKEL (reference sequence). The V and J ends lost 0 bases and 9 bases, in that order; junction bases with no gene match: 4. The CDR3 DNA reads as TGTGCCAGCAGCCAAGACCGACTAGCGGGACGTGAGCAGTTCTTC. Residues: CASSQDRLAGREQFF.

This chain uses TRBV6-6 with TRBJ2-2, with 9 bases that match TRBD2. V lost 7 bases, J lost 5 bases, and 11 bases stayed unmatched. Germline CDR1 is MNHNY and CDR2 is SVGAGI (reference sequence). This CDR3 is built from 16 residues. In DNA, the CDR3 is TGTGCCAGCACCCCGGGACGGCGGGGGGGGACCGGGGAGCTGTTTTTT. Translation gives CASTPGRRGGTGELFF.

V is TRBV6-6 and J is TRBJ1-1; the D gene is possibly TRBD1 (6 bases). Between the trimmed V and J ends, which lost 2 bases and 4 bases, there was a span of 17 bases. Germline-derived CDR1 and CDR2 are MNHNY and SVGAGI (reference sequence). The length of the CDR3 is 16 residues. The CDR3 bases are TGTGCCAGCAGTTACACCCCGGGGGGGGGCGGCACTGAAGCTTTCTTT. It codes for CASSYTPGGGGTEAFF.

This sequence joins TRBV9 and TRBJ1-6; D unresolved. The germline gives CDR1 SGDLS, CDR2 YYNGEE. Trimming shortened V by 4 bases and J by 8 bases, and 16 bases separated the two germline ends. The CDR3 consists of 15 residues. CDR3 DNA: TGTGCCAGCAGCCCCCGGGGAGGGATTGATTCACCCCTCCACTTT. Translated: CASSPRGGIDSPLHF. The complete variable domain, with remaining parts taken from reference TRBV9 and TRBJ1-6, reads DSGVTQTPKHLITATGQRVTLRCSPRSGDLSVYWYQQSLDQGLQFLIQYYNGEERAKGNILERFSAQQFPDLHSELNLSSLELGDSALYFCASSPRGGIDSPLHFGNGTRLTVT.

The DNA for the CDR3 is TGCAGCGTTAAACCCGGGACATCCTACGAGCAGTACTTC. It is translated as CSVKPGTSYEQYF. The V call is TRBV29-1, the J call TRBJ2-7; D may be TRBD1 (6 bases). From germline, CDR1 is SQVTM and CDR2 ANQGSEA. V shed 5 bases and J shed 1 base, with 12 bases lying between them. CDR3 length: 13 amino acids.

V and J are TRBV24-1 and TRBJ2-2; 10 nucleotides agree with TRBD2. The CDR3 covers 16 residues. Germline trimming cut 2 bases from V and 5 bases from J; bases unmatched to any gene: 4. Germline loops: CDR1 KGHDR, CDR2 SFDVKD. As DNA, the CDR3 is TGTGCCACCAGTGATTCTTCTAGCGGGAGAACCGGGGAGCTGTTTTTT. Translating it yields CATSDSSSGRTGELFF.

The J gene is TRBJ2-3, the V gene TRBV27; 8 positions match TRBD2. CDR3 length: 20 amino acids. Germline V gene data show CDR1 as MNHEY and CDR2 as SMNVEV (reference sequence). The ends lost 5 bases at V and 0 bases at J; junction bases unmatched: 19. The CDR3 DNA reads TGTGCCAGCAGTCCTCCCGGAAGAAGCGGGGGCTCGATTAGCACAGATACGCAGTATTTT. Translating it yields CASSPPGRSGGSISTDTQYF.

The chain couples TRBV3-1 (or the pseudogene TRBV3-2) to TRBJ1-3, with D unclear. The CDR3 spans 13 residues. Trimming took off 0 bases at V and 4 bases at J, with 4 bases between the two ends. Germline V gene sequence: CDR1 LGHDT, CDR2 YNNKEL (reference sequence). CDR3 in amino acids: CASSQEGGNTIYF. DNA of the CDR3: TGTGCCAGCAGCCAAGAGGGGGGAAACACCATATATTTT.

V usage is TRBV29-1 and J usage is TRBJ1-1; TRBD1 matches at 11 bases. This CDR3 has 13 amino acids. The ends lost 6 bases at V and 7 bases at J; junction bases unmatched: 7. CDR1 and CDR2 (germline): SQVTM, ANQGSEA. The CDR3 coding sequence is TGCAGCGTCACAGGACAGGGGGCGATTGAAGCTTTCTTT. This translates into CSVTGQGAIEAFF.

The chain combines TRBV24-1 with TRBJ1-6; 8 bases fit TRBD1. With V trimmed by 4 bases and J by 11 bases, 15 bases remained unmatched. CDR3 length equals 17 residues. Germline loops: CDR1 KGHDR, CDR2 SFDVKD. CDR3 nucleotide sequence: TGTGCCACCAGTGACCCCCAGGGGGCGCCTTATTGGGCACCCCTCCACTTT. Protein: CATSDPQGAPYWAPLHF.

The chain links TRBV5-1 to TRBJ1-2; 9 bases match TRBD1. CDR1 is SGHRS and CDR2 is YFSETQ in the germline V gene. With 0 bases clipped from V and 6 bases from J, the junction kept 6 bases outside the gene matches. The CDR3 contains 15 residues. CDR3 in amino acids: CASSLARTGADGYTF. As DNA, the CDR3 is TGCGCCAGCAGCTTGGCCCGGACAGGGGCGGATGGCTACACCTTC. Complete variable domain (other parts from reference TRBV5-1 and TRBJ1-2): KAGVTQTPRYLIKTRGQQVTLSCSPISGHRSVSWYQQTPGQGLQFLFEYFSETQRNKGNFPGRFSGRQFSNSRSEMNVSTLELGDSALYLCASSLARTGADGYTFGSGTRLTVV.

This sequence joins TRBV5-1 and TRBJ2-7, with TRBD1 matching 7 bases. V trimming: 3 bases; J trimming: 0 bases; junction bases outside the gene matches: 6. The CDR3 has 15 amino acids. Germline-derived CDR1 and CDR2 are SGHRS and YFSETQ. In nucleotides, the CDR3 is TGCGCCAGCAGCTGGACACAGGGGAGCTCCTACGAGCAGTACTTC. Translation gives CASSWTQGSSYEQYF.

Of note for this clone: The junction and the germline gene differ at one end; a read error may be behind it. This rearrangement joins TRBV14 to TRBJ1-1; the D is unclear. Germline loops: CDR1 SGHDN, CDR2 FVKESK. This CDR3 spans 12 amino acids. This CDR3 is CTSSQDRREAFF. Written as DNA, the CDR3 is TGTACCAGCAGTCAAGATCGACGTGAAGCTTTCTTT.

CDR3 DNA sequence: TGCAGCGTTGGTGACAGACCCATCGGCGCCAAAAACATTCAGTACTTC. Protein sequence: CSVGDRPIGAKNIQYF. The chain is built from TRBV29-1 and TRBJ2-4; D perhaps matches TRBD1 (5 bases). V was clipped by 4 bases and J by 1 base, with 17 bases between them. CDR1 and CDR2 (germline): SQVTM, ANQGSEA. The CDR3 length is 16 residues.

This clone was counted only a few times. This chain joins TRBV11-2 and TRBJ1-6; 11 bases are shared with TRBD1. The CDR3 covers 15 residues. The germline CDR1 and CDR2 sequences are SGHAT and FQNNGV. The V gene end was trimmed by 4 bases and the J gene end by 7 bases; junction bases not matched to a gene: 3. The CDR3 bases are TGTGCCAGCAGCTCGGGACAGGGGGGCAATTCACCCCTCCACTTT. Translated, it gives CASSSGQGGNSPLHF.

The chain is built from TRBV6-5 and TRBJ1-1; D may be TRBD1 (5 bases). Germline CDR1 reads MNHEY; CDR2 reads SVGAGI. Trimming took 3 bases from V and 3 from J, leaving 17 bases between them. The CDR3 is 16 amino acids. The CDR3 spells CASSYRGVGRDTEAFF. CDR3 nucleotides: TGTGCCAGCAGTTATCGGGGCGTGGGCAGGGACACTGAAGCTTTCTTT.

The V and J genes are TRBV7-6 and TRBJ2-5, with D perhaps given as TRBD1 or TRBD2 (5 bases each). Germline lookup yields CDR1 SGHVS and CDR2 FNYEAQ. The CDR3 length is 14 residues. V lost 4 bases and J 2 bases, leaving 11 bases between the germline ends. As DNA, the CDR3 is TGTGCCAGCAGCTCCCCCGGGGCTCAAGAGACCCAGTACTTC. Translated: CASSSPGAQETQYF.

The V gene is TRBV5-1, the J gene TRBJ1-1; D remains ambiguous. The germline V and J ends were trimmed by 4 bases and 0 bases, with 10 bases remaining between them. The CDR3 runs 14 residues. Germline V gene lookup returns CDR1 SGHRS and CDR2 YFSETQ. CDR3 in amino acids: CASSASSVNTEAFF. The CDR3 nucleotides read TGCGCCAGCAGCGCCTCCTCGGTGAACACTGAAGCTTTCTTT.

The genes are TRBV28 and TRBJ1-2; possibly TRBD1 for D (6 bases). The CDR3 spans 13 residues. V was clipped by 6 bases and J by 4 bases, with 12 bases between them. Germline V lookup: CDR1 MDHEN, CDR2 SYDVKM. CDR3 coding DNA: TGTGCCAGCAGAAAACAGGGAACCTATGGCTACACCTTC. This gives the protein CASRKQGTYGYTF.

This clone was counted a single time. This chain's CDR3 is CASSQAGRLASGNTIYF. In DNA form, the CDR3 reads TGTGCCAGCAGCCAAGCGGGGAGACTAGCCTCTGGAAACACCATATATTTT. V and J are TRBV14 and TRBJ1-3; unclear D gene. Germline values: CDR1 SGHDN, CDR2 FVKESK. The CDR3 has 17 amino acids. Trimming cost V 1 base and J 0 bases, with 13 bases left between them.

The CDR3, as DNA: TGTGCCAGCAGCTTAGATCGCAGGGGGTCAGATACGCAGTATTTT. It is translated as CASSLDRRGSDTQYF. This chain links TRBV11-2 with TRBJ2-3, with 7 bases fitting TRBD1. From germline, CDR1 is SGHAT and CDR2 FQNNGV. After removal of 0 bases from V and 4 bases from J, the junction contained 4 bases not matched to a gene. The CDR3 is made up of 15 amino acids.